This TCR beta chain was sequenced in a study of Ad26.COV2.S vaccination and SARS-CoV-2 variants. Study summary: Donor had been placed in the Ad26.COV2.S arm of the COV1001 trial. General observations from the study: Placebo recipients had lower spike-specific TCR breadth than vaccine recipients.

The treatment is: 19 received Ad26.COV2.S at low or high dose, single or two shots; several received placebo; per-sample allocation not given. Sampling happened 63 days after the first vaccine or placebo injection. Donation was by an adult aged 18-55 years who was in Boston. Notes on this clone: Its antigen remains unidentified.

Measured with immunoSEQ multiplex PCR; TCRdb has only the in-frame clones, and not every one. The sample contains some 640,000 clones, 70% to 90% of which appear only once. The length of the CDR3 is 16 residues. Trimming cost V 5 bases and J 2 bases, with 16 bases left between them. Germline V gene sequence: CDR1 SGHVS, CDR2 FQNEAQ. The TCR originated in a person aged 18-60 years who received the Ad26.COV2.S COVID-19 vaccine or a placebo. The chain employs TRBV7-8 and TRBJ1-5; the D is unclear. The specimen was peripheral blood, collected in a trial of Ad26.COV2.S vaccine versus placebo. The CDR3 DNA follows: TGTGCCAGCAGCCTGGCAGCCGGGGTAGGCAATCAGCCCCAGCATTTT. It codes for CASSLAAGVGNQPQHF.